This entry lists 2 T cell receptor beta chains sequenced from one sample in a study of resident and recirculating memory T cells in vitiligo. Sequencing used immunoSEQ multiplex PCR; TCRdb keeps in-frame clones, though not all of them. The repertoire holds about 76,000 clones, about 90% seen once, with about 4.8% in the top ten. Sequenced: blood. These receptors all come from a male donor with vitiligo.

V usage is TRBV13 and J usage is TRBJ2-7, with 14 bases identical to TRBD2. Germline V gene lookup returns CDR1 PRHDT and CDR2 FYEKMQ (reference sequence). CDR3 length: 15 residues. V shed 6 bases, J shed 4 bases, and the junction held 5 bases outside the gene matches. In DNA, the CDR3 is TGTGCCAGCAGGCAAGGGACTAGCGGGAGATACGAGCAGTACTTC. Translating it yields CASRQGTSGRYEQYF.

The chain combines TRBV9 with TRBJ2-7, with a weak D call TRBD2 (6 bases). Trimming cost V 3 bases and J 5 bases, with 12 bases left between them. Germline values: CDR1 SGDLS, CDR2 YYNGEE. This CDR3 region has 13 residues. CDR3: CASSASVDNEQYF. The CDR3 nucleotides are TGTGCCAGCAGCGCTAGCGTAGATAACGAGCAGTACTTC.